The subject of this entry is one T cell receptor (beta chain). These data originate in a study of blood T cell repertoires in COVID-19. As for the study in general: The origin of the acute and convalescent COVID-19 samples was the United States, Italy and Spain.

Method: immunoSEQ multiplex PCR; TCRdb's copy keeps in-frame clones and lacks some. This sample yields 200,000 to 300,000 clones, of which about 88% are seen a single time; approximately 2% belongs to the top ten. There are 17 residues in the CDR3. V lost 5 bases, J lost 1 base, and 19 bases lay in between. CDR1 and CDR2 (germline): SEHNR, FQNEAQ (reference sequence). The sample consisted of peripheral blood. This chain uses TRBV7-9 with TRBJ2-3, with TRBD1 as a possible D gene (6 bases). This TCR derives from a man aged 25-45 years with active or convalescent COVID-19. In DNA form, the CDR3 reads TGTGCCAGCAGCCCCGACCAGAGGACAGTCGGCACAGATACGCAGTATTTT. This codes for CASSPDQRTVGTDTQYF.